These T cell receptor beta chains were read from a single sample in a study of OX40 agonist ivuxolimab in advanced cancers. Produced via immunoSEQ multiplex PCR; TCRdb's table is partial and in-frame only. The sample lists 70,000 to 85,000 clones, 80% to 90% seen once, with under 2.5% in the top ten. The starting material was CD4+ or CD8+ T cells sorted from blood, obtained in a trial of the OX40 agonist ivuxolimab. The source is an adult with an advanced solid tumor such as melanoma, head and neck, liver or kidney cancer. Both conserved end residues are part of each CDR3. Each record gives: V gene, J gene, D gene, clone size, CDR3 DNA, CDR3 protein. D genes are given only for firm matches. Some rows have no size entry. The others give once, few or many, or a class for an expanded clone.

TRBV28	TRBJ2-5	-	-	TGTGCCAGCAGTTTACTGACCCCGGGGCGGGAGACCCAGTACTTC	CASSLLTPGRETQYF
TRBV18	TRBJ2-5	-	-	TGTGCCAGCTCACCAGACATTGGGGTAGAGACCCAGTACTTC	CASSPDIGVETQYF
TRBV27	TRBJ2-5	-	-	TGTGCCAGCAGTTCATGGGGCCAACAAGAGACCCAGTACTTC	CASSSWGQQETQYF
TRBV7-3	TRBJ2-7	TRBD2	-	TGTGCCAGCAGCTTTGACGGGGGGGTTGCTGCGGAGCAGTACTTC	CASSFDGGVAAEQYF
TRBV10-3	TRBJ1-3	TRBD1	-	TGTGCCACCGGGACAGGGCAAGGAAACACCATATATTTT	CATGTGQGNTIYF
TRBV7-2	TRBJ2-7	-	-	TGTGCCAGCAGCTTTTCGGGGTCCTACGAGCAGTACTTC	CASSFSGSYEQYF
TRBV4-2	TRBJ2-4	-	-	TGTGCCAGCAGCCAAGTTGGGGCAGTAGGAGGGGTTCAAAACATTCAGTACTTC	CASSQVGAVGGVQNIQYF
TRBV28	TRBJ2-7	TRBD2	-	TGTGCCAGCAGTTTACTAGCGGGGGGGCCCCACGAGCAGTACTTC	CASSLLAGGPHEQYF
TRBV7-9	TRBJ1-1	-	-	TGTGCCAGCAGCTTCCCCACAGTATTGAACACTGAAGCTTTCTTT	CASSFPTVLNTEAFF
TRBV7-9	TRBJ2-1	-	-	TGTGCCAGCAGCTTAGTAGGAGGGAGGAGGGAGCAGTTCTTC	CASSLVGGRREQFF
TRBV4-3	TRBJ2-3	TRBD1	-	TGCGCCAGCAGCCAGGCCCGAGGGACAGACACAGATACGCAGTATTTT	CASSQARGTDTDTQYF
TRBV5-4	TRBJ2-7	-	-	TGTGCCAGCAGCTTAAGGGACACTACCTACGAGCAGTACTTC	CASSLRDTTYEQYF
TRBV5-1	TRBJ1-4	-	-	TGCGCCAGCAGCTTGGGTTACAGGGCAACTAATGAAAAACTGTTTTTT	CASSLGYRATNEKLFF
TRBV15	TRBJ2-7	TRBD1	-	TGTGCCACCAGCAGAGATTCGACAGGGCAGTTCGAGCAGTACTTC	CATSRDSTGQFEQYF
TRBV7-6	TRBJ2-7	TRBD2	once	TGTGCCAGCAGCTTCCGCCCCCAAGGCGGGAGCCGAACCTACGAGCAGTACTTC	CASSFRPQGGSRTYEQYF
TRBV5-1	TRBJ2-3	TRBD1	-	TGCGCCAGCAGCGCGACAGGGAGCACAGATACGCAGTATTTT	CASSATGSTDTQYF
TRBV19	TRBJ1-1	-	-	TGTGCCAGTAGTATGGTAGGGGTTTTTCCTTTCTTT	CASSMVGVFPFF
TRBV14	TRBJ2-7	TRBD1	-	TGTGCCAGCAGCCGTGACAGGGTAACCTACGAGCAGTACTTC	CASSRDRVTYEQYF